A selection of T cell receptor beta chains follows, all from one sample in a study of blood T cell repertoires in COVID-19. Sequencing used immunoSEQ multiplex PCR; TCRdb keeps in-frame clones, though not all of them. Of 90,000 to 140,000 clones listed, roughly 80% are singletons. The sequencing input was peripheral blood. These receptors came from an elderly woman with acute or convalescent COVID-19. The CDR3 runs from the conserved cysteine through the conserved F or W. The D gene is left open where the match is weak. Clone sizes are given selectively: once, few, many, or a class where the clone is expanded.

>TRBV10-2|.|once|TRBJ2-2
TGCGCCAGCACTAGCGCACCGAACACCGGGGAGCTGTTTTTT
CASTSAPNTGELFF
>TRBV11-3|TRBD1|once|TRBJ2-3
TGTGCCAGCAGCTTAGATCGTGGACAGGTAGGAGATACGCAGTATTTT
CASSLDRGQVGDTQYF
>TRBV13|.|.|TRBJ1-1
TGTGCCAGCAGCTTAGACAGGGAGAGGATAGCTTTCTTT
CASSLDRERIAFF
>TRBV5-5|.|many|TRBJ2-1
TGTGCCAGCAGCGCAACTAGTAAGGCCTACAATGAGCAGTTCTTC
CASSATSKAYNEQFF
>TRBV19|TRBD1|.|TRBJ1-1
TGTGCCAGTAGACCGGGACAGGGTATCACTGAAGCTTTCTTT
CASRPGQGITEAFF
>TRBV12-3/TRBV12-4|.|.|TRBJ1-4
TGTGCCAGCGCTTTGAGGGCAGGCGAAAAACTGTTTTTT
CASALRAGEKLFF
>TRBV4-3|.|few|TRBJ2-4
TGCGCCAGCAGCCAAGACACCGGGAGAGAAAACATTCAGTACTTC
CASSQDTGRENIQYF
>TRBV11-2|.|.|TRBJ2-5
TGTGCCAGCAGCTTAGGGACTCCCCAGGAGACCCAGTACTTC
CASSLGTPQETQYF
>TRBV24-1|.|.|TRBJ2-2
TGTGCCACCAGGAGAGGTAACACCGGGGAGCTGTTTTTT
CATRRGNTGELFF
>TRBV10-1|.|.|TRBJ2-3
TGCGCCAGCAGAGGGAGTACAGATACGCAGTATTTT
CASRGSTDTQYF
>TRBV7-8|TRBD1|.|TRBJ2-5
TGTGCCAGCAGCTTACCTCAGGGGGTCCGAGAGACCCAGTACTTC
CASSLPQGVRETQYF
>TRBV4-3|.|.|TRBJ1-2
TGCGCCAGCAGCGAGGAAATTACAGGGTATGGCTACACCTTC
CASSEEITGYGYTF
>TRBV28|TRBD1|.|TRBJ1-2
TGTGCCAGCAGTGGGGTCCCGGGACAGGCTAACTATGGCTACACCTTC
CASSGVPGQANYGYTF
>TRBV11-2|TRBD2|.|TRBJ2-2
TGTGCCAGCAGCCCTCATAGCGGGAGAACCACCGGGGAGCTGTTTTTT
CASSPHSGRTTGELFF
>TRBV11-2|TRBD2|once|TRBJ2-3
TGTGCCAGCACCCCCGCGCTAGCGGGAGGAGGGACAGATACGCAGTATTTT
CASTPALAGGGTDTQYF
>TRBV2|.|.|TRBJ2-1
TGTGCCAGCAGTGTCGGTTACAATGAGCAGTTCTTC
CASSVGYNEQFF
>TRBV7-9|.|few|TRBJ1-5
TGTGCCAGCAGCGAGGGCCTTCGGCCCCAGCATTTT
CASSEGLRPQHF
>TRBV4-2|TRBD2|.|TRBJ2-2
TGTGCCAGCAGCCGAGAGTCGGGACTAGCGGGATGGGGCGGGGAGCTGTTTTTT
CASSRESGLAGWGGELFF
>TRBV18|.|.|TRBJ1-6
TGTGCCAGCTCACCAGACACTAATTCACCCCTCCACTTT
CASSPDTNSPLHF
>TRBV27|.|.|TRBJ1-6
TGTGCCAGCAGTTGGGAGGGGAACGAGGCCTCTCCCCTCCACTTT
CASSWEGNEASPLHF
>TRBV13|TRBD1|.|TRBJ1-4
TGTGCCAGCAGCAAGTTGCCCGGGACAGCGTCTAATGAAAAACTGTTTTTT
CASSKLPGTASNEKLFF
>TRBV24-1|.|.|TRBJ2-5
TGTGCCACCAGTGAGGTAGGGACTCGTGAGACCCAGTACTTC
CATSEVGTRETQYF
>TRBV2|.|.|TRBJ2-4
TGTGCCAGCATACAGGGTTACATTCAGTACTTC
CASIQGYIQYF
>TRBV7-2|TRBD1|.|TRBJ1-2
TGTGCCAGCAGCATACCGGGACAGGGAAATTATGGCTACACCTTC
CASSIPGQGNYGYTF
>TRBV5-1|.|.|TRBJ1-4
TGCGCCAGCAGCTTACAGGGAGGGTCGGAAAAACTGTTTTTT
CASSLQGGSEKLFF
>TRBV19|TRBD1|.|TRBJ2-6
TGTGCCAGTACCTACGGAGGGACAGGGGGCTTTGGGGCCAACGTCCTGACTTTC
CASTYGGTGGFGANVLTF
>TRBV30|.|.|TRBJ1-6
TGTGCCTGGAGTATCGGCCCGGTGGGAGGTTCACCCCTCCACTTT
CAWSIGPVGGSPLHF
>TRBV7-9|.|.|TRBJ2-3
TGTGCCAGCAGCCCTCTCGGCACAGATACGCAGTATTTT
CASSPLGTDTQYF
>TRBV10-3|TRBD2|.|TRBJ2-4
TGTGCCACCGCTCCCAGCGGGAGAGGGAACATTCAGTACTTC
CATAPSGRGNIQYF
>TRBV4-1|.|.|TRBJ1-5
TGCGCCAGCAGCCAAGAGTCAGGGGTGGGGCAGCCCCAGCATTTT
CASSQESGVGQPQHF
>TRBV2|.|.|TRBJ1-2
TGTGCCAGCAGTGGGACATTTAACTATGGCTACACCTTC
CASSGTFNYGYTF
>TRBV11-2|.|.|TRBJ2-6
TGTGCCAGCAGCCGTCAGGTCTCTGGGGCCAACGTCCTGACTTTC
CASSRQVSGANVLTF
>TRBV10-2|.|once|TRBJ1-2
TGCGCCAGCAGGGACACCAACTATGGCTACACCTTC
CASRDTNYGYTF
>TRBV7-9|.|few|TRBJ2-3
TGTGCCAGCAGTCATCTCGGTCCAACGACTGCGCAGTATTTT
CASSHLGPTTAQYF
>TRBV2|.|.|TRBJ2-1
TGTGCCAGCAGTCCGGAGACCTACAATGAGCAGTTCTTC
CASSPETYNEQFF
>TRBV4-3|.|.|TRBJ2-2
TGCGCCAGCAGCCAAGATAACCGGGTCCTCGTCGGGGAGCTGTTTTTT
CASSQDNRVLVGELFF
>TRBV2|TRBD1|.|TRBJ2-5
TGTGCCAGCAGCCCCGGGACAGGGAGGGGAGAGACCCAGTACTTC
CASSPGTGRGETQYF
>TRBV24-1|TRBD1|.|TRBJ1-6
TGTGCCACTGGGACAGTAGTCTCCTATAATTCACCCCTCCACTTT
CATGTVVSYNSPLHF
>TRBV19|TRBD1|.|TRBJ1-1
TGTGCCAGTAGTCTCCGCGTGTCGGACAGGGGCCGGGAAGCTTTCTTT
CASSLRVSDRGREAFF